Here is one TCR beta chain with its context. What it binds is unknown. Each CDR3 protein is one row after TCRdb ran MiXCR on the 5' RACE reads. The sample consists of some 320,000 distinct CDR3 sequences, about 9.5% of them appearing once. The sample comes from a study of T cells after yellow fever vaccination. Notes on the study in general: Some clonotypes, a small share, were shared between CD4 and CD8 compartments.

This CDR3 comprises 13 residues. The germline CDR1 and CDR2 sequences are SGHDN and FVKESK. Trimming cost V 4 bases and J 3 bases, with 9 bases left between them. The sample in question was PBMCs, obtained on the day of the first yellow fever vaccination. The chain employs TRBV14 and TRBJ2-5; TRBD1 is a possible D gene (5 bases). The receptor was isolated from a man aged 18 to 30 who received the YFV17D yellow fever vaccine. Here the CDR3 DNA reads TGTGCCAGCAGCCCACGACAGAAAGAGACCCAGTACTTC. Encoded protein: CASSPRQKETQYF.